Reported below is one T cell receptor beta chain. The V and J ends lost 10 bases and 4 bases, in that order; junction bases with no gene match: 4. CDR3 length: 12 amino acids. CDR1 is SNHLY and CDR2 is FYNNEI in the germline V gene. These data originate in a study of CD8 T cells in Susac syndrome. RNA totalling about 0.45 to 1 ug underwent reverse transcription with random hexamers. An immunoSEQ multiplex PCR generated amplified TCR beta CDR3 products spanning 54 Vbeta and 13 Jbeta. A single record per CDR3 protein comes from TCRdb applying MiXCR to the immunoSEQ multiplex PCR reads. This sample has 400,000 to 550,000 distinct CDR3 sequences, with around 85% found just once. The authors carried out high-throughput sequencing of TCR beta. They applied it to CD8+ and CD4+ T cells obtained from blood.

V and J are TRBV2 and TRBJ1-3, with 7 bases that match TRBD1. The sample consisted of CD8+ T cells from PBMCs. This TCR came from a human donor with multiple sclerosis. CDR3 loop: CATTGDGNTIYF. DNA of the CDR3: TGTGCCACAACAGGGGACGGAAACACCATATATTTT.